This T cell receptor (beta chain) was identified during a study of blood T cell repertoires in COVID-19. Background on the study: COVID-19 samples, acute and convalescent, were from the United States, Italy and Spain. Nucleic acid was either cDNA or gDNA, and it came from T cells, B-cell-depleted T cells, or PBMCs.

Per germline, CDR1 SNHLY and CDR2 FYNNEI. The CDR3 sequence is 18 residues long. Deletions cut 3 bases from V and 4 bases from J, with 22 bases between. As handled by the study authors: Reference gene primer amplification gave nucleated cell count estimates. Here immunoSEQ multiplex PCR was the method, and the copy in TCRdb shows in-frame clones only, minus some. V and J calls and clone size are copied from that table; D and trimming were computed from the DNA. The sample gives about 42,000 clones, approximately 90% of which show up once; 6.2% is in the top ten. This clone was observed a handful of times.

The sequence was collected from a human donor in a cohort sampled during active COVID-19. Sequencing used peripheral blood. The V and J genes are TRBV2 and TRBJ1-3; a possible D gene is TRBD1 (5 bases). The CDR3 nucleotides read TGTGCCAGCAGTGATCGGCAGGGCGACGGTTTTAGGGGAAACACCATATATTTT. Encoded protein: CASSDRQGDGFRGNTIYF.